This is a list of T cell receptor beta chains from one sample in a study of vaccination effects on CD4 cells after COVID-19. Their recognized antigens are unknown. Produced via immunoSEQ multiplex PCR; TCRdb's table is partial and in-frame only. The sample holds 35,000 to 40,000 clones, more than 75% seen once. Sequences were derived from CD4+ T cells from PBMCs cultured without peptide, sampled before COVID-19 vaccination. The receptor source for this set is a human donor who received a COVID-19 vaccine. The CDR3 runs from the conserved cysteine through the conserved F or W. The D gene is left open where the match is weak. Size is omitted from some rows. Given values are once, few, many or a class for expanded clones.

cdr3_aa cdr3_nt clone_size j_call v_call d_call
CASSQPWGGRHGWTQYF TGCGCCAGCAGCCAGCCTTGGGGTGGACGGCATGGATGGACCCAGTACTTC NA TRBJ2-5 TRBV4-1 NA
CATSDFAYNEQFF TGTGCCACCAGTGATTTTGCGTACAATGAGCAGTTCTTC NA TRBJ2-1 TRBV24-1 NA
CASSLFVEPGYTF TGTGCCAGCAGCTTGTTTGTGGAACCTGGCTACACCTTC NA TRBJ1-2 TRBV5-4 NA
CASRALTAFNEKLFF TGCGCCAGCAGAGCGTTGACAGCTTTTAATGAAAAACTGTTTTTT few TRBJ1-4 TRBV10-1 NA
CATGGQTTGELFF TGTGCCACCGGGGGACAGACCACCGGGGAGCTGTTTTTT NA TRBJ2-2 TRBV24-1 TRBD1
CATSGRTVNTGELFF TGTGCCACCAGTGGACGGACAGTGAACACCGGGGAGCTGTTTTTT NA TRBJ2-2 TRBV24-1 NA
CASSYSAETQAQHF TGTGCCAGCAGTTACTCAGCGGAGACCCAGGCCCAGCATTTT NA TRBJ1-5 TRBV6-6 NA
CASSFGESSYGYTF TGTGCCAGTTCATTCGGGGAAAGTAGCTATGGCTACACCTTC NA TRBJ1-2 TRBV19 NA
CASSSGDRLSPLHF TGCGCCAGCAGCTCGGGGGACAGGCTGTCACCCCTCCACTTT NA TRBJ1-6 TRBV4-3 TRBD1
CASCVGGVIDEKLFF TGTGCCAGCTGCGTTGGGGGGGTTATCGATGAAAAACTGTTTTTT once TRBJ1-4 TRBV28 NA
CASRVASRYGYTF TGTGCCAGCAGGGTTGCTTCGAGATATGGCTACACCTTC NA TRBJ1-2 TRBV6-5 NA